The 11 T cell receptor beta chains in this list originate from one sample, sequenced in a study of blood T cell repertoires in COVID-19. Sequenced by immunoSEQ multiplex PCR; TCRdb stores in-frame clones only, minus some. The sample has roughly 160,000 clones, 65% to 85% seen once; the top ten hold roughly a tenth. The sequenced material came from peripheral blood. The receptors originated from a man aged 65 to 79 with active or convalescent COVID-19.

V gene TRBV27 combines with J gene TRBJ1-1, with 7 bases aligning to TRBD1. Germline CDR1 and CDR2: MNHEY and SMNVEV (reference sequence). CDR3 length: 15 amino acids. Unmatched junction bases numbered 7, after V lost 3 bases and J lost 3 bases. CDR3 nucleotide sequence: TGTGCCAGCAGTTTCGGGACAGCGGAATACACTGAAGCTTTCTTT. Its translation is CASSFGTAEYTEAFF.

The chain employs TRBV28 and TRBJ2-5; 7 bases map to TRBD2. CDR1 and CDR2 (germline): MDHEN, SYDVKM. Losses at the gene ends were 6 bases for V and 7 bases for J; bases not matched to a gene: 5. The CDR3 is made up of 12 amino acids. For the CDR3, the DNA is TGTGCCAGCAGCCGACCGGGGGGGACCCAGTACTTC. Translated, it gives CASSRPGGTQYF.

V and J are TRBV7-2 and TRBJ1-6; D call uncertain. The CDR3 runs to 14 residues. Germline V gives CDR1 SGHTA, CDR2 FQGNSA. Between the trimmed V and J ends, which lost 1 base and 7 bases, there was a span of 8 bases. CDR3 protein: CASSLDRSNSPLHF. CDR3 DNA sequence: TGTGCCAGCAGCTTAGACAGATCCAATTCACCCCTCCACTTT. The full variable domain, its missing parts supplied by reference TRBV7-2 and TRBJ1-6, is GAGVSQSPSNKVTEKGKDVELRCDPISGHTALYWYRQSLGQGLEFLIYFQGNSAPDKSGLPSDRFSAERTGGSVSTLTIQRTQQEDSAVYLCASSLDRSNSPLHFGNGTRLTVT.

This clone was seen a handful of times. Germline and junction disagree at one end, which may indicate a read error. The chain uses TRBV18 and TRBJ2-7, with 10 bases identical to TRBD1. Per germline, CDR1 KGHSH and CDR2 LQKENI. There are 15 residues in the CDR3. In DNA, the CDR3 is TGTGCCAGCTCCCCACCCTGGGACAGGGGCTACGAGCAGTACTTC. Its translation is CASSPPWDRGYEQYF.

J is TRBJ1-3 and V is TRBV28, with D tentatively TRBD1 (5 bases). V shed 3 bases and J shed 0 bases, with 12 bases lying between them. This CDR3 spans 16 amino acids. The germline V gene has CDR1 MDHEN and CDR2 SYDVKM. The CDR3 DNA is TGTGCCAGCAGTTTTAGGACATACCGCTCTGGAAACACCATATATTTT. Protein: CASSFRTYRSGNTIYF.

V usage is TRBV4-1 and J usage is TRBJ1-4; tentative D call: TRBD1 (6 bases). CDR1 is MGHRA and CDR2 is YSYEKL in the germline V gene. With 4 bases removed from V and 9 bases from J, the gap between germline ends came to 21 bases. The CDR3 extends over 16 amino acids. CDR3 nucleotide sequence: TGCGCCAGCAGCCGAAAAGATTCCAGGGGAAGTAAAAAACTGTTTTTT. Protein sequence: CASSRKDSRGSKKLFF.

The J gene is TRBJ2-1, the V gene TRBV29-1; 8 nucleotides agree with TRBD1. Germline-derived CDR1 and CDR2 are SQVTM and ANQGSEA. The trim removed 4 bases at V and 4 bases at J, leaving 9 bases unmatched. The CDR3 has 15 residues. CDR3 in amino acids: CSVVPGQGPYNEQFF. The CDR3, as DNA: TGCAGCGTTGTCCCCGGACAGGGCCCTTACAATGAGCAGTTCTTC.

This chain uses TRBV5-1 with TRBJ2-7; 7 bases line up with TRBD2. Germline V gene data show CDR1 as SGHRS and CDR2 as YFSETQ. The CDR3 totals 14 residues. With V trimmed by 2 bases and J by 1 base, 3 bases remained unmatched. The CDR3 DNA reads TGCGCCAGCAGCTTTGTTAGCGGGTCCTACGAGCAGTACTTC. Translation: CASSFVSGSYEQYF.

The chain has TRBV5-1 and TRBJ1-1; perhaps TRBD1 as D (6 bases). The CDR3 sequence is 15 residues long. CDR1 SGHRS and CDR2 YFSETQ come from the germline V gene. Trimming took off 0 bases at V and 4 bases at J, with 13 bases between the two ends. Written as DNA, the CDR3 is TGCGCCAGCAGCTTGGTACAGGGTGGGACCACTGAAGCTTTCTTT. This codes for CASSLVQGGTTEAFF.

The rearrangement uses TRBV28 and TRBJ2-2; D call uncertain. Trimming cost V 4 bases and J 1 base, with 16 bases left between them. The V gene's germline CDR1 is MDHEN and CDR2 SYDVKM. This CDR3 is 17 amino acids long. The CDR3, as DNA: TGTGCCAGCAGTTCCCGCCTCTTAGCAAGGAACACCGGGGAGCTGTTTTTT. It encodes CASSSRLLARNTGELFF. The variable domain in full, completed from reference TRBV28 and TRBJ2-2, reads DVKVTQSSRYLVKRTGEKVFLECVQDMDHENMFWYRQDPGLGLRLIYFSYDVKMKEKGDIPEGYSVSREKKERFSLILESASTNQTSMYLCASSSRLLARNTGELFFGEGSRLTVL.

J is TRBJ2-1 and V is TRBV6-5, with D possibly being TRBD1 (6 bases). Germline loops: CDR1 MNHEY, CDR2 SVGAGI. The CDR3 spans 13 residues. V was pared by 8 bases and J by 5 bases, with 13 bases between. The CDR3 reads CASRRDTDNEQFF. The CDR3, as DNA: TGTGCCAGCCGACGGGACACCGACAATGAGCAGTTCTTC.